What follows are 11 T cell receptor beta chains derived from one specimen sequenced in a study of human T cells and chemical hapten exposure. This sample's time point: patch test 2, 6 weeks after DPC sensitization. Treatment reported: therapeutic diphenylcyclopropenone sensitization with weekly scalp DPC. TCRdb analysed the RACE reads with MiXCR anew, one entry per CDR3 protein. The sample records some 100,000 distinct CDR3 sequences, approximately 8.6% being singletons. The source was whole blood, collected in connection with sensitization to the hapten diphenylcyclopropenone (DPC). These receptors came from a woman between 35 and 50 years old with alopecia areata. Some clones in this sample may be carry-over from other donors' samples.

V and J are TRBV9 and TRBJ1-4; 7 nucleotides agree with TRBD1. The CDR3 has 19 amino acids. V dropped 4 bases and J dropped 0; count of bases not matched to a gene: 15. The germline V gene has CDR1 SGDLS and CDR2 YYNGEE. For the CDR3, the DNA is TGTGCCAGCAGCCCAGAGGGGGACAGCCCTTCTCCAACTAATGAAAAACTGTTTTTT. This codes for CASSPEGDSPSPTNEKLFF.

This rearrangement joins TRBV29-1 to TRBJ1-4; no clear D gene. CDR1 and CDR2 (germline): SQVTM, ANQGSEA. The CDR3 length is 12 residues. Between the trimmed V and J ends, which lost 7 bases and 6 bases, there was a span of 12 bases. CDR3 protein: CSGRWGDEKLFF. The CDR3, as DNA: TGCAGCGGCCGCTGGGGAGATGAAAAACTGTTTTTT.

The chain recombines TRBV7-2 with TRBJ1-4, with D unresolved. Germline values: CDR1 SGHTA, CDR2 FQGNSA. The CDR3 runs 15 residues. The V gene lost 3 bases and the J gene lost 0 bases, with 8 bases spanning the gap. The CDR3 DNA follows: TGTGCCAGCAGCTTCTCGGGGACAACTAATGAAAAACTGTTTTTT. Amino acid sequence: CASSFSGTTNEKLFF. The full variable domain, completed using reference TRBV7-2 and TRBJ1-4, is GAGVSQSPSNKVTEKGKDVELRCDPISGHTALYWYRQSLGQGLEFLIYFQGNSAPDKSGLPSDRFSAERTGGSVSTLTIQRTQQEDSAVYLCASSFSGTTNEKLFFGSGTQLSVL.

The chain carries TRBV20-1 and TRBJ2-3; D gene unclear. The V gene's germline CDR1 is DFQATT and CDR2 SNEGSKA (reference sequence). V lost 3 bases and J 6 bases, leaving 10 bases between the germline ends. The CDR3 sequence is 12 residues long. CDR3 region: CSARASGDTQYF. CDR3 nucleotide sequence: TGCAGTGCTAGGGCGTCGGGTGATACGCAGTATTTT.

This clonotype has a count of ten or more. This chain links TRBV29-1 with TRBJ2-3; D is perhaps TRBD1 or TRBD2 (6 bases each). This CDR3 is 14 amino acids long. The germline V and J ends were trimmed by 6 bases and 6 bases, with 19 bases remaining between them. Germline V gene data show CDR1 as SQVTM and CDR2 as ANQGSEA. CDR3 in amino acids: CSVSPRGRRDTQYF. The CDR3 DNA follows: TGCAGCGTGTCCCCCCGGGGGCGAAGGGATACGCAGTATTTT.

This clonotype was counted only a few times. The CDR3 is CASSPLPGTGTGELFF. CDR3 nucleotide sequence: TGTGCCAGCAGTCCCCTTCCGGGGACGGGCACCGGGGAGCTGTTTTTT. The chain joins TRBV28 to TRBJ2-2; either TRBD1 or TRBD2 may fit D (5 bases each). This CDR3 comprises 16 residues. Trimming took 5 bases from V and 4 from J, leaving 17 bases between them. Germline CDR1 MDHEN, CDR2 SYDVKM.

The chain uses TRBV6-6 and TRBJ2-5; 7 bases map to TRBD1. CDR1 and CDR2 from the germline V gene are MNHNY and SVGAGI (reference sequence). The CDR3 contains 14 residues. The junction had 7 bases not matched to a gene; V was cut back by 6 bases and J by 3 bases. CDR3 in amino acids: CASRLQTGKETQYF. The CDR3 DNA sequence: TGTGCCAGCAGGCTACAGACAGGGAAAGAGACCCAGTACTTC.

This clonotype appeared many times. The V gene is TRBV28, the J gene TRBJ2-3; possible D gene TRBD1, 6 bases. Trimming cost V 5 bases and J 5 bases, with 11 bases left between them. The CDR3 runs 13 residues. Germline V gene sequence: CDR1 MDHEN, CDR2 SYDVKM. The CDR3 reads CASSNRAGDTQYF. The CDR3 nucleotides read TGTGCCAGCAGTAACAGGGCGGGAGATACGCAGTATTTT.

In its sample, this clonotype was seen many times. This rearrangement joins TRBV28 to TRBJ2-4; no definite D call. V shed 8 bases and J shed 4 bases, with 3 bases lying between them. Germline V gene sequence: CDR1 MDHEN, CDR2 SYDVKM. The CDR3 has 10 amino acids. DNA of the CDR3: TGTGCCAGCTCGAAAAACATTCAGTACTTC. Encoded protein: CASSKNIQYF.

There are a few counts of this clonotype. The chain is built from TRBV20-1 and TRBJ2-7; possible D gene TRBD1, 5 bases. Germline V gives CDR1 DFQATT, CDR2 SNEGSKA (reference sequence). Between the trimmed V and J ends, which lost 7 bases and 4 bases, there was a span of 8 bases. This CDR3 comprises 10 residues. The CDR3 DNA sequence: TGCAGTGGCCAGGGATACGAGCAGTACTTC. It encodes CSGQGYEQYF.

This clonotype came up a few times. CDR3 nucleotides: TGTGCCAGCAGTCCCATTAGCGGAGGGGCCTACGAGCAGTACTTC. The encoded protein is CASSPISGGAYEQYF. The chain combines TRBV27 with TRBJ2-7, with D possibly being TRBD2 (6 bases). V was pared by 5 bases and J by 2 bases, with 16 bases between. The CDR3 loop spans 15 amino acids. The germline V gene has CDR1 MNHEY and CDR2 SMNVEV (reference sequence).